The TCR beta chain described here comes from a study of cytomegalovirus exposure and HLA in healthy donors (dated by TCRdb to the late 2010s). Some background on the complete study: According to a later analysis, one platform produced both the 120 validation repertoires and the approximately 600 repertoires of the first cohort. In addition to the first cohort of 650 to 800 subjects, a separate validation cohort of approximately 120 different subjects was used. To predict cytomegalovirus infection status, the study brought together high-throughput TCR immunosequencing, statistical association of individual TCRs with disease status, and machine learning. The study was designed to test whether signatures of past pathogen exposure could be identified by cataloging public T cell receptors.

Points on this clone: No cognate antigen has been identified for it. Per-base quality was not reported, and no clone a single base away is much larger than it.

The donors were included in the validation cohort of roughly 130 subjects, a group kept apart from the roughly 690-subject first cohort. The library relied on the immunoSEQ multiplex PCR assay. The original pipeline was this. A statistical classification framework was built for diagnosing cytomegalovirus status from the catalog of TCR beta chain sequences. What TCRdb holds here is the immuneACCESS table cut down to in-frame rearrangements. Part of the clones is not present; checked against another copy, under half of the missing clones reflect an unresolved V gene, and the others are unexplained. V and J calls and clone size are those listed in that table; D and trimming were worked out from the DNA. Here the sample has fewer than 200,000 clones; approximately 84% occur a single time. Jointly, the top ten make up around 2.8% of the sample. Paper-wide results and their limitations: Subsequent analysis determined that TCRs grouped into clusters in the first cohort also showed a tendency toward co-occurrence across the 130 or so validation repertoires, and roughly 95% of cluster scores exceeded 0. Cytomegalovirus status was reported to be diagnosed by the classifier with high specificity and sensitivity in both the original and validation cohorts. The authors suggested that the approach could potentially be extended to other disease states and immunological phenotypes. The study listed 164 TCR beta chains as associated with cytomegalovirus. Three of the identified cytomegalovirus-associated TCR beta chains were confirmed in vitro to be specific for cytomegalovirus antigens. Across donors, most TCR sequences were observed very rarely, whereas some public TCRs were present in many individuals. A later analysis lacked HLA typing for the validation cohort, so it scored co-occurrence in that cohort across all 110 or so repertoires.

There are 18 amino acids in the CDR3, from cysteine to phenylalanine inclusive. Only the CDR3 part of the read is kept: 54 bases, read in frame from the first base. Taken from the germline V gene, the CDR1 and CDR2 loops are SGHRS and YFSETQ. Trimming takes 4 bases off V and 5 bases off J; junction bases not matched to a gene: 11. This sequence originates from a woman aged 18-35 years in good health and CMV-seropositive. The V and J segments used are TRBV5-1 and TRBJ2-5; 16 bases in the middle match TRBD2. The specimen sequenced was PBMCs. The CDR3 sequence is CASSVGLAGGPSRETQYF. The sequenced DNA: TGCGCCAGCAGCGTGGGACTAGCGGGGGGGCCGTCGAGGGAGACCCAGTACTTC.